This paragraph covers one T cell receptor (beta chain) sequence. The data were obtained in a study of blood T cell repertoires in COVID-19. Some clones are missing from TCRdb's copy, which holds only in-frame ones; the method was immunoSEQ multiplex PCR. The sample has approximately 72,000 clones; around 90% are singletons. CDR1 is LGHNA, CDR2 YNFKEQ, per germline. Trimming pared 0 bases from V and 4 bases from J, leaving 10 bases between. The CDR3 is 15 amino acids. The chain is built from TRBV4-2 and TRBJ2-1; D not resolved. Specimen: peripheral blood. The source is a middle-aged man with acute or convalescent COVID-19. This chain's CDR3 is CASSQDLQLYNEQFF. DNA for the CDR3: TGTGCCAGCAGCCAAGATTTACAGTTATACAATGAGCAGTTCTTC.